This is a list of T cell receptor beta chains from one sample in a study of shared clonotypes between healthy human individuals. Here immunoSEQ multiplex PCR was the method, and the copy in TCRdb shows in-frame clones only, minus some. The sample holds under 2.5 million clones; 80% to 95% are singletons and the top ten take approximately 0.41%. Sequenced input: naive CD4+ T cells from PBMCs. The receptors derive from a man in his late teens or twenties in good health. Some clones in this sample may be carry-over from other donors' samples. Each CDR3 is given with its conserved first and last residue. Each record gives: D gene, V gene, J gene, clone size, CDR3 protein, CDR3 DNA. A D gene is named only where the DNA matches it firmly. Clone size appears in some rows only: once, few, many, or a class for an expanded clone.

>.|TRBV9|TRBJ2-3|.
CASSRPPRGTDTQYF
TGTGCCAGCAGCAGACCCCCCCGGGGCACAGATACGCAGTATTTT
>.|TRBV18|TRBJ1-5|once
CASSPLGGGNSNQPQHF
TGTGCCAGCTCACCATTGGGGGGCGGCAATAGCAATCAGCCCCAGCATTTT
>TRBD2|TRBV15|TRBJ2-1|.
CATSTTSGSYNEQFF
TGTGCCACCAGCACGACTAGCGGGAGCTACAATGAGCAGTTCTTC
>.|TRBV6-1|TRBJ1-4|.
CASSEARAGTRNEKLFF
TGTGCCAGCAGTGAAGCTCGGGCCGGGACACGCAATGAAAAACTGTTTTTT
>.|TRBV5-1|TRBJ2-5|.
CASSLESTEETQYF
TGCGCCAGCAGCTTGGAGAGCACAGAGGAGACCCAGTACTTC
>.|TRBV18|TRBJ1-2|.
CASSPTTPTAAVGYGYTF
TGTGCCAGCTCCCCTACGACACCAACAGCGGCGGTAGGCTATGGCTACACCTTC
>.|TRBV18|TRBJ1-5|few
CASSQLTSNQPQHF
TGTGCCAGCTCACAGCTGACTAGCAATCAGCCCCAGCATTTT
>TRBD2|TRBV7-9|TRBJ2-7|.
CASSFMGGDEQYF
TGTGCCAGCAGCTTCATGGGGGGGGACGAGCAGTACTTC
>.|TRBV28|TRBJ1-4|.
CASTERGFNEKLFF
TGTGCCAGCACCGAGAGGGGGTTTAATGAAAAACTGTTTTTT
>.|TRBV7-6|TRBJ2-7|.
CASSLAARDTYEQYF
TGTGCCAGCAGCTTAGCAGCGCGGGACACCTACGAGCAGTACTTC
>TRBD2|TRBV4-3|TRBJ2-7|.
CASSHLSGSGEQYF
TGCGCCAGCAGCCATCTTAGCGGGAGTGGTGAGCAGTACTTC
>TRBD1|TRBV30|TRBJ1-4|.
CAWGYRGLEKLFF
TGTGCCTGGGGTTACAGGGGTTTGGAAAAACTGTTTTTT
>TRBD1|TRBV30|TRBJ2-5|.
CAWSLTGGETQYF
TGTGCCTGGAGTCTGACAGGGGGAGAGACCCAGTACTTC
>.|TRBV6-4|TRBJ2-2|.
CASSMGISANTGELFF
TGTGCCAGCTCAATGGGGATCTCGGCGAACACCGGGGAGCTGTTTTTT
>.|TRBV2|TRBJ2-1|.
CASSYSLYNEQFF
TGTGCCAGCAGCTACAGCCTATACAATGAGCAGTTCTTC
>TRBD1|TRBV18|TRBJ1-4|.
CASSPDRGQGEKLFF
TGTGCCAGCTCACCGGACAGGGGGCAGGGTGAAAAACTGTTTTTT
>.|TRBV7-3|TRBJ2-1|once
CASSLFGVNNEQFF
TGTGCCAGCAGCCTCTTCGGGGTGAACAATGAGCAGTTCTTC
>.|TRBV6-1|TRBJ1-5|once
CASSEGRQVLPRNQPQHF
TGTGCCAGCAGTGAAGGGCGTCAGGTCCTCCCCCGTAATCAGCCCCAGCATTTT
>.|TRBV7-6|TRBJ2-7|.
CASSRGVPTNYEQYF
TGTGCCAGCTCACGAGGGGTTCCGACTAACTACGAGCAGTACTTC
>.|TRBV28|TRBJ1-5|.
CASSENQPQHF
TGTGCCAGCAGCGAAAATCAGCCCCAGCATTTT
>TRBD2|TRBV2|TRBJ2-2|.
CASRIAGSSGELFF
TGTGCCAGCAGGATAGCGGGATCGTCCGGGGAGCTGTTTTTT
>.|TRBV7-3|TRBJ2-3|.
CASSPSGASTDTQYF
TGTGCCAGCAGCCCCTCTGGAGCTAGCACAGATACGCAGTATTTT
>TRBD1|TRBV27|TRBJ1-5|few
CASSGRQGNQPQHF
TGTGCCAGCAGTGGACGACAGGGAAATCAGCCCCAGCATTTT
>TRBD2|TRBV25-1|TRBJ2-1|.
CASRKSRASGRDEQFF
TGTGCCAGCAGGAAGAGTAGGGCTAGCGGGCGCGATGAGCAGTTCTTC
>.|TRBV27|TRBJ1-1|.
CASSQTMNTEAFF
TGTGCCAGCAGTCAGACAATGAACACTGAAGCTTTCTTT
>.|TRBV5-8|TRBJ1-3|.
CASSLGSSGNTIYF
TGTGCCAGCAGCTTGGGCTCCTCTGGAAACACCATATATTTT
>.|TRBV7-6|TRBJ2-7|.
CASSATVNYEQYF
TGTGCCAGCAGCGCGACGGTAAACTACGAGCAGTACTTC
>.|TRBV5-6|TRBJ2-7|once
CASSLFSVTYEQYF
TGTGCCAGCAGCTTGTTTTCCGTAACCTACGAGCAGTACTTC
>.|TRBV5-3|TRBJ1-3|.
CASIIRWAGNTIYF
TGTGCCTCCATAATCCGATGGGCTGGAAACACCATATATTTT